This TCR beta chain was observed in a study of T cell responses to AZD1222 COVID-19 vaccine. Regarding this clone: Its antigen is still unknown.

TCRdb's table, derived via immunoSEQ multiplex PCR, lists solely in-frame clones and lacks some. The sample consists of more than 120,000 clones, about 92% of them appearing once. Germline V gene data show CDR1 as MNHEY and CDR2 as SVGAGI. This CDR3 has 15 residues. Trimming took 5 bases from V and 3 from J; bases not matched to a gene: 8. Study results and limitations: The donor cohort was predominantly white British with a female majority, and clonal diversity may have been underestimated.

The sequence was collected from an adult who received the AZD1222 COVID-19 vaccine. The rearrangement links TRBV6-5 to TRBJ2-3, with TRBD2 identical over 7 bases. Sequencing used peripheral blood, obtained 28 days after the second AZD1222 dose. The CDR3 coding sequence is TGTGCCAGCAGTCCCCCTGGGGGAGGGACAGATACGCAGTATTTT. Its translation is CASSPPGGGTDTQYF.